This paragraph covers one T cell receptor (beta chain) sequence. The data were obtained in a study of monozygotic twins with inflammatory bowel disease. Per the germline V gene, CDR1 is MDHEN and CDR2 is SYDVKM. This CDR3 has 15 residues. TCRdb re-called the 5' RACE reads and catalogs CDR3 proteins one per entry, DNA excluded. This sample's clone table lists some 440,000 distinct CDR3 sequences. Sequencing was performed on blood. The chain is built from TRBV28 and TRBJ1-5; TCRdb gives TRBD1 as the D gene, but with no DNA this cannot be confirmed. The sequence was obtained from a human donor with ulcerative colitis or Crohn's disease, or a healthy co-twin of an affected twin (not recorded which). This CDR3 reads CASSFPQGLNQPQHF.